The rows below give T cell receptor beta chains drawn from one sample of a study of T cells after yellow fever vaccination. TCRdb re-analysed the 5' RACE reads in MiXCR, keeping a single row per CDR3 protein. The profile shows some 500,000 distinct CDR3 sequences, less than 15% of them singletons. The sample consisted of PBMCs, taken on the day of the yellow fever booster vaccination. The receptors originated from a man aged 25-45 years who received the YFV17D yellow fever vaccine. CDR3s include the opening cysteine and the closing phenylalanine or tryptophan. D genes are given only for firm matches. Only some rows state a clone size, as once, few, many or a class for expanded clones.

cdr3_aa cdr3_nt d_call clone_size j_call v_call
CASTLDHGNSEQFF TGTGCCAGCACACTAGACCATGGGAATAGTGAGCAGTTCTTC - - TRBJ2-1 TRBV6-4
CAWSFPGGQETQYF TGTGCCTGGAGTTTTCCAGGCGGGCAAGAGACCCAGTACTTC - few TRBJ2-5 TRBV30
CSARPTSGTSGRREQFF TGCAGTGCTAGACCTACTTCCGGGACTAGCGGGAGACGGGAGCAGTTCTTC TRBD2 few TRBJ2-1 TRBV20-1
CASRIGGTGYYEQYF TGTGCCAGCAGGATCGGGGGAACCGGATACTACGAGCAGTACTTC - - TRBJ2-7 TRBV7-2
CSVRQTYEQYF TGCAGCGTAAGACAGACCTACGAGCAGTACTTC - - TRBJ2-7 TRBV29-1
CASSLDSHPQETQYF TGCGCCAGCAGCTTGGACAGCCATCCCCAAGAGACCCAGTACTTC - few TRBJ2-5 TRBV5-1
CASSLGPGDYNEQFF TGTGCCAGCAGCTTGGGGCCCGGGGACTACAATGAGCAGTTCTTC - few TRBJ2-1 TRBV7-2
CSARDNRGVYGYTF TGCAGTGCTAGAGATAATAGGGGGGTCTATGGCTACACCTTC - - TRBJ1-2 TRBV20-1
CSARDRGVEEQYF TGCAGTGCCAGAGACAGGGGAGTCGAGGAGCAGTACTTC TRBD1 - TRBJ2-7 TRBV20-1
CASSSLWTHYEQYF TGTGCCAGCAGCTCCCTGTGGACCCACTACGAGCAGTACTTC - few TRBJ2-7 TRBV5-5
CAISSAGDLGNEQFF TGTGCCATCAGTTCCGCGGGGGACTTGGGGAATGAGCAGTTCTTC TRBD2 - TRBJ2-1 TRBV10-3
CASSVGGGGGTEQYF TGTGCCAGCAGCGTTGGCGGGGGAGGAGGGACCGAGCAGTACTTC TRBD2 - TRBJ2-7 TRBV9
CSASVLARETQYF TGCAGTGCTTCAGTACTAGCGCGGGAGACCCAGTACTTC TRBD2 - TRBJ2-5 TRBV20-1
CASSLVAGDGTQYF TGTGCCAGCAGCTTGGTAGCGGGAGATGGTACGCAGTATTTT TRBD2 - TRBJ2-3 TRBV7-2
CASSRVRTNIDEQFF TGTGCCAGCAGCCGAGTCAGGACGAATATTGATGAGCAGTTCTTC - many TRBJ2-1 TRBV7-6
CSARETGTGVSEQYF TGCAGTGCTAGAGAGACCGGGACAGGGGTGTCCGAGCAGTACTTC TRBD1 - TRBJ2-7 TRBV20-1
CASGLSVDSPSYEQYF TGTGCCAGCGGCCTCTCCGTAGACAGCCCCTCCTACGAGCAGTACTTC - - TRBJ2-7 TRBV9
CASSPRTGGRYEQYF TGTGCCAGCAGCCCTCGGACAGGGGGGAGGTACGAGCAGTACTTC TRBD1 - TRBJ2-7 TRBV12-3/TRBV12-4
CASSPDTSNTEAFF TGCGCCAGCAGCCCCGACACCTCCAACACTGAAGCTTTCTTT - - TRBJ1-1 TRBV5-1
CASTNGMEQYF TGTGCCAGCACCAACGGGATGGAGCAGTACTTC - - TRBJ2-7 TRBV6-2/TRBV6-3
CAIFLDGELFF TGTGCCATCTTTTTAGACGGGGAGCTGTTTTTT - few TRBJ2-2 TRBV10-3
CASSQTPGGADTQYF TGCGCCAGCAGCCAAACCCCCGGGGGGGCAGATACGCAGTATTTT TRBD2 few TRBJ2-3 TRBV4-3
CSARIGGEQFF TGCAGTGCTAGGATTGGGGGTGAGCAGTTCTTC - - TRBJ2-1 TRBV20-1
CASSWGRGSYNEQFF TGCGCCAGCAGCTGGGGGAGGGGCTCCTACAATGAGCAGTTCTTC TRBD2 - TRBJ2-1 TRBV5-1
CASSSTSGSNNEQFF TGCGCCAGCAGCTCCACTAGCGGGAGCAACAATGAGCAGTTCTTC TRBD2 few TRBJ2-1 TRBV5-1
CASSLDGTSGSDNEQFF TGTGCCAGCAGCTTAGATGGGACTAGCGGGAGCGACAATGAGCAGTTCTTC TRBD2 few TRBJ2-1 TRBV7-6
CASSLAPAGGIETQYF TGCGCCAGCAGCTTGGCCCCAGCGGGGGGGATAGAGACCCAGTACTTC TRBD2 few TRBJ2-5 TRBV5-1
CASSHKLKEELNAKNIQYF TGTGCCAGCAGTCACAAACTAAAAGAGGAGCTCAACGCCAAAAACATTCAGTACTTC - few TRBJ2-4 TRBV11-2
CASSYSTASSGFEQFF TGTGCCAGCAGTTATTCTACGGCTAGCTCGGGGTTTGAGCAGTTCTTC - - TRBJ2-1 TRBV6-5
CASSFLPTGRVEKLFF TGTGCCAGCAGCTTCCTACCGACAGGGAGGGTTGAAAAACTGTTTTTT TRBD1 - TRBJ1-4 TRBV7-9
CSASRRGDEQYF TGCAGTGCCTCCCGTCGGGGCGACGAGCAGTACTTC - - TRBJ2-7 TRBV20-1
CATSASGTSGIKF TGTGCCACCAGCGCGTCCGGGACTAGCGGGATCAAATTC TRBD2 - TRBJ2-7 TRBV15
CASSSMGLATGELFF TGTGCCAGCAGTTCGATGGGACTAGCGACCGGGGAGCTGTTTTTT TRBD2 few TRBJ2-2 TRBV6-2/TRBV6-3
CASSFFRLADGYNEQFF TGTGCCAGCAGCTTCTTCCGACTAGCTGATGGTTACAATGAGCAGTTCTTC TRBD2 once TRBJ2-1 TRBV7-9
CASSMDSGTSGMLDTQYF TGTGCCAGTAGTATGGACTCCGGGACTAGCGGGATGCTAGATACGCAGTATTTT TRBD2 few TRBJ2-3 TRBV19
CASSPHEEVQYF TGTGCCAGCAGCCCCCACGAGGAGGTGCAGTATTTT - few TRBJ2-3 TRBV14
CASSESVLGNLNYGYTF TGCGCCAGCAGTGAGTCGGTTTTGGGGAACCTTAACTATGGCTACACCTTC - - TRBJ1-2 TRBV10-1
CASSQRDRACHEQYF TGCGCCAGCAGTCAACGGGACAGGGCCTGCCACGAGCAGTACTTC TRBD1 few TRBJ2-7 TRBV23-1
CASSLQGQSKNIQYF TGTGCCAGCAGCCTCCAGGGACAGAGCAAAAACATTCAGTACTTC TRBD1 - TRBJ2-4 TRBV5-6
CASSNPSSYNSPLHF TGTGCCAGCAGTAATCCGAGCTCCTATAATTCACCCCTCCACTTT - few TRBJ1-6 TRBV25-1
CSEKGQPSSPLHF TGCAGTGAAAAGGGACAGCCAAGTTCACCCCTCCACTTT TRBD1 - TRBJ1-6 TRBV20-1
CASSTRNPTYEQYF TGCGCCAGCAGCACCCGGAACCCCACCTACGAGCAGTACTTC - - TRBJ2-7 TRBV5-1
CASRFLPGQGVYEQYF TGTGCCAGCAGATTCCTCCCGGGACAGGGGGTCTACGAGCAGTACTTC TRBD1 - TRBJ2-7 TRBV25-1
CASSPLETGRYTEAFF TGTGCCAGCAGCCCACTAGAGACAGGGCGCTACACTGAAGCTTTCTTT TRBD1 - TRBJ1-1 TRBV25-1
CASSQSTSGEPQETQYF TGCGCCAGCAGTCAATCCACTAGCGGGGAACCCCAGGAGACCCAGTACTTC TRBD2 few TRBJ2-5 TRBV23-1
CSAVGASGQETQYF TGCAGTGCCGTGGGTGCTAGCGGACAAGAGACCCAGTACTTC TRBD2 few TRBJ2-5 TRBV20-1
CASMRDSGRMNEQFF TGTGCCAGCATGAGGGATAGCGGGAGAATGAATGAGCAGTTCTTC TRBD2 few TRBJ2-1 TRBV2
CASSEQIPPGANVLTF TGTGCCAGCTCAGAACAGATCCCCCCTGGGGCCAACGTCCTGACTTTC - - TRBJ2-6 TRBV18
CATSRAGSGEGLSQYF TGTGCCACCAGCAGAGCGGGAAGCGGGGAAGGTCTTTCGCAGTATTTT TRBD2 few TRBJ2-3 TRBV15
CASSLGSGRYEQYF TGTGCCAGCAGTTTAGGTAGCGGGAGATACGAGCAGTACTTC TRBD2 few TRBJ2-7 TRBV27
CSVAPGGNYEQYF TGCAGCGTTGCCCCCGGCGGAAACTACGAGCAGTACTTC - many TRBJ2-7 TRBV29-1
CASSPASYGNTIYF TGTGCCAGCAGTCCGGCGTCTTACGGAAACACCATATATTTT - - TRBJ1-3 TRBV28
CASATSAGYHQPQHF TGTGCCAGCGCTACTTCGGCGGGGTATCATCAGCCCCAGCATTTT - few TRBJ1-5 TRBV28
CASSPPGLAGGGEQFF TGTGCCAGCAGTCCCCCGGGACTAGCGGGAGGAGGTGAGCAGTTCTTC TRBD2 - TRBJ2-1 TRBV28
CASSLVSVQFPYNEQFF TGTGCCAGCAGCTTAGTGTCGGTCCAGTTCCCCTACAATGAGCAGTTCTTC - few TRBJ2-1 TRBV7-2
CAIKAASGRSLGETQYF TGTGCCATCAAGGCCGCTAGCGGGAGATCTTTGGGGGAGACCCAGTACTTC TRBD2 few TRBJ2-5 TRBV10-3
CASSLYGQGYGYTF TGTGCCAGCAGTTTATACGGGCAGGGCTATGGCTACACCTTC - - TRBJ1-2 TRBV27